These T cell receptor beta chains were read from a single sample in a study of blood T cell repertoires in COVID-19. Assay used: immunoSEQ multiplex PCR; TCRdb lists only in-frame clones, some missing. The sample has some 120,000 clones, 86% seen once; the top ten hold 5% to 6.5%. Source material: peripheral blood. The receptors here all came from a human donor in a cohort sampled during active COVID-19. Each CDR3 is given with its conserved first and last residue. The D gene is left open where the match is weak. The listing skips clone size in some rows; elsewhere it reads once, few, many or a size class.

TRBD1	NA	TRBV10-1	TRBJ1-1	TGCGCCAGCAGCGAGACAGGGGGCGCGGGAGCTTTCTTT	CASSETGGAGAFF
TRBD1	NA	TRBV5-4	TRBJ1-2	TGTGCCAGCAGCTTGGCCTCCAGACAGGGGACCTATGGCTACACCTTC	CASSLASRQGTYGYTF
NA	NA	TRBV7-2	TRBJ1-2	TGTGCCAGCAGCTTAAAGACAGTTAATGGCTACACCTTC	CASSLKTVNGYTF
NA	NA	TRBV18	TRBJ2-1	TGTGCCAGCTCACCAAGGGGTCAGTTGAACAATGAGCAGTTCTTC	CASSPRGQLNNEQFF
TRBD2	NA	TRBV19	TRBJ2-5	TGTGCCAGTAGTATTCCACCCCGGACTAGCGGGAGGGCCCAAGAGACCCAGTACTTC	CASSIPPRTSGRAQETQYF
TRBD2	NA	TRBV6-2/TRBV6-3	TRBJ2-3	TGTGCCAGCAGCCTGAGGACTAGCGGGAGGGTCTCAGATACGCAGTATTTT	CASSLRTSGRVSDTQYF
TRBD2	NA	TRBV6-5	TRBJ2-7	TGTGCCAGCAGGCTAGCGGGGGGAACCTACGAGCAGTACTTC	CASRLAGGTYEQYF
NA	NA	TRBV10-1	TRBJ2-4	TGCGCCAGCAGAGGGTCAGCGGAGGGGGGGGCCAAAAACATTCAGTACTTC	CASRGSAEGGAKNIQYF
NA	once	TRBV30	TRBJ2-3	TGTGCCTGGAGCTCGGGTCCGACTGAAACGCAGTATTTT	CAWSSGPTETQYF
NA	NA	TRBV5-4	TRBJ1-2	TGTGCCAGCAGCTCCCCGGAGGGGCTGGCTAACTATGGCTACACCTTC	CASSSPEGLANYGYTF
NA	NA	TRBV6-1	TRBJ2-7	TGTGCCAGCAGTGAGGCTCATGGTCCCTACGAGCAGTACTTC	CASSEAHGPYEQYF
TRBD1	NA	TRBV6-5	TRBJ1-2	TGTGCCAGCAGTTACCGGACAGGGCTTGGCTACACCTTC	CASSYRTGLGYTF
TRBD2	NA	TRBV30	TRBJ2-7	TGTGCCTGGAGTGTCGCTAGCGGGAACGCCTACGAGCAGTACTTC	CAWSVASGNAYEQYF
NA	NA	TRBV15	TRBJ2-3	TGTGCCACCAGCAGAGATAGGGGCAGGACCATCACAGATACGCAGTATTTT	CATSRDRGRTITDTQYF
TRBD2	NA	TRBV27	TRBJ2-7	TGTGCCAGCAGTCCAACACTAGCGGAAGCTTACGAGCAGTACTTC	CASSPTLAEAYEQYF
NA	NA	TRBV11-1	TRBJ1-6	TGTGCCAGCAGCTTTGGTGCGAACAATTCACCCCTCCACTTT	CASSFGANNSPLHF
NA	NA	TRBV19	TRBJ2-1	TGTGCCAGTAGTATTCTCGGCCCAGCGGGCAATGAGCAGTTCTTC	CASSILGPAGNEQFF
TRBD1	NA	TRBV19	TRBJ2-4	TGTGCCAGTAGTATAGATGAGACAGGGGGTAAAAACATTCAGTACTTC	CASSIDETGGKNIQYF
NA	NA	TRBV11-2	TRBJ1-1	TGTGCCAGCAGCCCATTCCTGGGCGAGAACACTGAAGCTTTCTTT	CASSPFLGENTEAFF
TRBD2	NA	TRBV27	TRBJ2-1	TGTGCCAGCTCGCTCCGCCCCCCCAGCGGGAACCGAAATGAGCAGTTCTTC	CASSLRPPSGNRNEQFF
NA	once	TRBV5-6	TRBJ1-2	TGTGCCAGCAGCCCCCGCAGGAAGTTGGGCTACACCTTC	CASSPRRKLGYTF
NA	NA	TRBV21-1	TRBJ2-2	TGTGCCAGCAGCAATACTCAGGGCATGAGGAACACCGGGGAGCTGTTTTTT	CASSNTQGMRNTGELFF
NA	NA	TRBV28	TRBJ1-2	TGTGCCAGCAGTTTTAACGGGTATGGCTACACCTTC	CASSFNGYGYTF
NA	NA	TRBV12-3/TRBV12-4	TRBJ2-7	TGTGCCAGCAGTCTAGCCCAGGGCAGGGAGCAGTACTTC	CASSLAQGREQYF
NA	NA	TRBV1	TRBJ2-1	TGCACCAGCAGCTGGCCCGGGGAGCAGTTCTTC	CTSSWPGEQFF
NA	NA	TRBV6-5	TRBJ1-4	TGTGCCAGCAGTTACGGGGGGACTGAAAAACTGTTTTTT	CASSYGGTEKLFF
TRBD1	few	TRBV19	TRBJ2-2	TGTGCCAGTAGATGGACAGGGGTTGGGACCGGGGAGCTGTTTTTT	CASRWTGVGTGELFF
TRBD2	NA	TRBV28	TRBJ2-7	TGTGCCAGCAGTTCAGTAGCGGGGGACTCCTACGAGCAGTACTTC	CASSSVAGDSYEQYF
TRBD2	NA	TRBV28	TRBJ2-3	TGTGCCAGCAGCCTCTTTAGGACTAGCGGGAGGTCTAGCACAGATACGCAGTATTTT	CASSLFRTSGRSSTDTQYF
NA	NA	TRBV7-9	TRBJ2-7	TGTGCCAGCAGCCCCCGTCAACAAACCTACGAGCAGTACTTC	CASSPRQQTYEQYF
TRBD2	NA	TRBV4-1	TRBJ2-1	TGCGCCAGCAGCTTATCACTAGCGGGAGGAGGTGTGAATGAGCAGTTCTTC	CASSLSLAGGGVNEQFF
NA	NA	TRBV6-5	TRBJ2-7	TGTGCCAGCACCTCATCAGGACAGCCTTGGGAGCAGTACTTC	CASTSSGQPWEQYF
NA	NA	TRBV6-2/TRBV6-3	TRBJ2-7	TGTGCCAGCAGTTACATCCCCAACAGCAGCCCTACCTACGAGCAGTACTTC	CASSYIPNSSPTYEQYF
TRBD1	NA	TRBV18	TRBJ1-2	TGTGCCAGCTCACCCGACAGGGGTTATGGCTACACCTTC	CASSPDRGYGYTF
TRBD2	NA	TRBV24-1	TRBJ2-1	TGTGCCACCAGTGGTCAACTAGCGGGAGGGTACAATGAGCAGTTCTTC	CATSGQLAGGYNEQFF
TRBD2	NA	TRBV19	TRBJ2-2	TGTGCCAGAAAGACTAGCGAACCGAACACCGGGGAGCTGTTTTTT	CARKTSEPNTGELFF
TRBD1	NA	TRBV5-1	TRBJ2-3	TGCGCCAGCAGCTTGGTGGGACAGTGGACCACTAGCACAGATACGCAGTATTTT	CASSLVGQWTTSTDTQYF
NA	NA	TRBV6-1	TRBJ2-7	TGTGCCAGCAGTGGAGCCTTCCCCTCCTACGAGCAGTACTTC	CASSGAFPSYEQYF
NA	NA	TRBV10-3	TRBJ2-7	TGTGCCATCAGTACCCGGGACACCGGCAACGAGCAGTACTTC	CAISTRDTGNEQYF